This T cell receptor (beta chain) was retrieved from a study of blood T cell repertoires in COVID-19 (TCRdb year 2020). Turning to the overall study: Samples from collaborators originated in the United States, Italy and Spain and spanned both the acute and convalescent phases of COVID-19. The prospective study material was composed of cDNA or gDNA derived from T cells, B-cell-depleted T cells, or PBMCs. The dataset comprised deeply sampled blood TCRbeta repertoires from subjects exposed to, actively infected with, or recovered from COVID-19. A freely available public database, intended as a resource for researchers studying the immune response to SARS-CoV-2, is where the repertoires were released. Samples were obtained from the ongoing ImmuneRACE study (first 160 participants) and from 1,254 subjects provided by 6 global collaborators. The sample metadata nearly always contained a de-identified subject ID, COVID-19 status, age in years and sex. Where HLA class I and class II types were available, the types were taken from metadata supplied by the sample provider, not from assay-based typing. The study at large found these results: Clinical and demographic metadata were provided uncurated, with the amount varying by source and participant.

The CDR3 contains 15 residues, cysteine and phenylalanine counted. The entry retains the CDR3 DNA only, 45 bases that are in frame from base 1. CDR1 KGHSH and CDR2 LQKENI are derived from the germline V gene. V has 1 base trimmed and J has 3 bases trimmed; junction bases matching no gene number 6. The table lists this clone with a few counts. Its binding antigen is unknown. Base quality data are lacking; no much larger clone is found one base away. TCRbeta CDR3 regions were amplified from genomic DNA by means of the immunoSEQ Assay, a bias-controlled multiplex PCR. The authors processed their data as follows. Within the assay, amplification of reference gene primers was used to estimate how many nucleated cells each sample contained. Sequence reads were collapsed and filtered to measure the absolute abundance of every unique TCRbeta CDR3 rearrangement. Productive Simpson clonality was computed per sample as the square root of Simpson's diversity index over productive rearrangements. Entries here come from immuneACCESS through TCRdb and include only in-frame sequences with V and J called. Some clones fail to appear in such tables; in the studies checked, an unresolved V gene covers under half of the shortfall, and the cause of the remainder is unknown. D and trimming come from the DNA, and the V and J calls and clone size come from that table. The sample table shows fewer than 300,000 clones, and more than 85% are seen once. The ten top clones hold over 2% of the sample.

In Seattle, one collaborating source enrolled patients while the infection was active and tracked those patients longitudinally over the course of disease. The collaborating institutions used their own protocols to collect whole blood in K2EDTA tubes. For TCRbeta analysis, collaborator samples were shipped as frozen whole blood, as isolated PBMCs, or as DNA extracted from either sample type. The TCR sequence derives from a woman aged 25 to 39 with COVID-19, enrolled during active disease. Sequenced material: peripheral blood. The sequence is built from TRBV18 and TRBJ2-7; the junction holds 7 bases that match TRBD2. The DNA is TGTGCCAGCTCACCACGGACTAGTCATATCTACGAGCAGTACTTC. Its amino acids are CASSPRTSHIYEQYF.